This TCR beta chain was captured in a study of T cells in Graves' hyperthyroidism and ophthalmopathy (dated by TCRdb to between 2019 and 2020). A note on the overall study: Peripheral blood samples were taken at the time of initial diagnosis, prior to any treatment. TCR V-J signatures able to tell the groups apart were searched for in a discovery cohort of 90 to 100 patients, of whom under 45 had Graves' ophthalmopathy and 55 to 65 had stable Graves' hyperthyroidism. Whether ophthalmopathy could be predicted prospectively was tested in an independent validation cohort made up of fewer than 20 hyperthyroidism patients plus 17 patients who later progressed to ophthalmopathy. The 90 or so discovery patients were randomly split 7:3 into training and test sets. In addition, the study compared T-cell repertoires in thyroid tissue and in blood from about 6 Graves' hyperthyroidism patients. Once sampling was done, hyperthyroidism patients were given methimazole at a starting dose of 30 mg daily, whereas ophthalmopathy patients were given high-dose intravenous methylprednisolone. The paper describes TCR Vbeta CDR3 sequencing of 135 peripheral blood samples, made up of fewer than 50 ophthalmopathy patients, approximately 73 hyperthyroidism patients and 17 progressor patients.

Stable Graves' hyperthyroidism was defined as no progression to ophthalmopathy during 18 months of follow-up. Hyperthyroidism patients were newly diagnosed, with disease duration under 2 months, and aged 18 to 65 years. Patients with uncontrolled infections, other autoimmune diseases, pregnancy or lactation were excluded. Diagnoses were based on clinical symptoms, serum thyroxine and TRAb, thyroid ultrasound and orbital computed tomography. Ficoll-Paque density gradient centrifugation was used to isolate PBMCs from around 10 ml of fresh peripheral blood. Total RNA was extracted with Trizol reagent, and quality was checked on an Agilent 2100 Bioanalyzer. Concerning this clonotype: Its specific antigen is unknown. Qualities for individual bases were not recorded, and no much larger clone is one base off.

TCR beta CDR3 regions were amplified from RNA transcripts. A first-round RT-PCR of the TCR CDR3 used the HTBI primer set with the Qiagen OneStep RT-PCR kit. Libraries were constructed in a second round of multiplex PCR, after which size selection and purification were performed. Libraries were sequenced paired-end with 100 bp reads on an Illumina HiSeq2000. Under the source paper's analysis protocol: SOAPnuke was used to process the raw data, with reads discarded if the reads contained adapters or uncalled bases, had a mean Phred below 15, or lacked an exact constant-primer or identifier match. High-quality paired reads were merged with COPE v1.2.5, and unique nucleotide sequences were defined as clonotypes. MiTCR v1.1 was used to align clonotypes to the IMGT TRBV, TRBD and TRBJ reference segments. Analysis was restricted to V-J combinations with a frequency above 0.0001, which covered 99.2% of repertoires. The TCS score was defined as F50 (clonal expansion) divided by E x V (chaos), with BLOSUM62-based TCRdist calculated between CDR3 peptides within each V-J. Welch's t-statistics and random forest reduced around 550 V-J features to 10 to 15, which were used in a naive Bayes classifier (R e1071). TCRdb trimmed public reads at Q25 via fastp, called clones via MiXCR and kept in-frame beta chains. Here each entry gathers all rows of one CDR3 protein and keeps the most common genes and DNA. It is TCRdb's table, rather than the study itself, that gives the V and J calls and clone size. For this sample the table gives some 720,000 distinct CDR3 sequences, of which around 17% were detected only once. Roughly 8% of the sample is in the top ten clones.

The CDR3 covers 12 residues, taking in both the cysteine and the phenylalanine. Only the CDR3 portion is preserved as DNA: 36 bases, with reading frame beginning at the first base. Trimming takes 8 bases from V and 4 bases from J, and the germline ends sit 10 bases apart. Broad study findings and their caveats: In validation, the model predicted progression to ophthalmopathy a median of roughly six months before onset, with over 55% sensitivity and just under 75% specificity. Most expanded thyroid clonotypes (frequency above 0.001) were also detected in blood, a finding suggesting that blood repertoires may reflect thyroid immune responses. In cross-validation, a model built on a 13 V-J signature told ophthalmopathy apart from stable hyperthyroidism with just under 90% sensitivity and approximately 81% specificity, and in testing the same model reached 80%/75%. No statistical method was used to set the sample size in advance, and investigators knew the group allocation.

The receptor was isolated from a man between 18 and 29 years old with Graves' hyperthyroidism. This chain joins TRBV12-3 or TRBV12-4 to TRBJ2-3; D gene: possibly TRBD2, on 6 matching bases. The sample comprised blood. The DNA sequence is TGTGCCAGCGGGTCGGGGGCAGATACGCAGTATTTT. Translated, this gives CASGSGADTQYF.